This TCR beta chain was retrieved from a study of vaccination and CD4 T cells after COVID-19. Study information: Timing of post-vaccine sample collection was a median about 70 days after dose two, with a range of 14 to 241.

With the Oncomine TCR Beta short-read assay, DNA from cultured CD4+ T cells was sequenced. TCRdb ran MiXCR on the PCR reads and lists one entry per CDR3 protein. The repertoire holds more than 10,000 distinct CDR3 sequences, with more than 40% as singletons. As for treatment: roughly ten-day PBMC culture with coronavirus spike peptide pools or control peptides (ViraFEST assay). This clonotype was seen only a few times. Its antigen remains unidentified. Germline V gene sequence: CDR1 SGHTA, CDR2 FQGNSA. Trimming at V came to 4 bases and at J to 8 bases, leaving 2 bases not matched to a gene. The CDR3 runs to 13 residues.

The TCR sequence derives from a human donor who had recovered from COVID-19. The chain recombines TRBV7-2 with TRBJ2-3; 11 bases agree with TRBD2. Specimen: CD4+ T cells from blood, cultured in vitro. CDR3 sequence: CASSSGLAGTQYF. CDR3 DNA sequence: TGTGCCAGCAGCTCCGGACTAGCGGGTACGCAGTATTTT.